These 6 T cell receptor beta chains originate from one sample sequenced in a study of brain T cells in children with intractable seizures. The data were produced by immunoSEQ multiplex PCR, yet TCRdb's version contains in-frame clones alone and is incomplete. The sample contains roughly 110,000 clones, approximately 94% of which appear only once. The sequencing here drew on peripheral blood, taken at surgery. All receptors come from a boy in the first two years of life with hemimegalencephaly and intractable seizures.

The gene calls are TRBV28 and TRBJ1-2; 8 bases map to TRBD1. The CDR3 length is 12 residues. V was pared by 6 bases and J by 9 bases, with 6 bases of the junction left unmatched. CDR1 is MDHEN and CDR2 is SYDVKM in the germline V gene. CDR3 DNA sequence: TGTGCCAGCAGGCAGGGGGCGGCGAGCTACACCTTC. Translated: CASRQGAASYTF.

This rearrangement joins TRBV9 to TRBJ2-1; D is undetermined. This CDR3 contains 12 residues. Trimming cost V 2 bases and J 10 bases, with 10 bases left between them. Germline CDR1 and CDR2: SGDLS and YYNGEE. In nucleotides, the CDR3 is TGTGCCAGCAGCGTTAGCTGGCGGGAGCAGTTCTTC. Its protein product is CASSVSWREQFF. The entire variable domain, with the rest obtained from reference TRBV9 and TRBJ2-1, is as follows: DSGVTQTPKHLITATGQRVTLRCSPRSGDLSVYWYQQSLDQGLQFLIQYYNGEERAKGNILERFSAQQFPDLHSELNLSSLELGDSALYFCASSVSWREQFFGPGTRLTVL.

The J gene is TRBJ2-7, the V gene TRBV11-2; D tentatively fits TRBD1 or TRBD2 (5 bases each). The germline V gene encodes CDR1 SGHAT and CDR2 FQNNGV. This CDR3 contains 16 residues. V was clipped by 5 bases and J by 2 bases, with 19 bases between them. The CDR3 region has the DNA TGTGCCAGCAGCCAATTAACCGGGACGCGACCCTACGAGCAGTACTTC. This sequence encodes CASSQLTGTRPYEQYF.

This chain connects TRBV6-2 or TRBV6-3 to TRBJ1-3, with D possibly TRBD1 on 6 matching bases. The CDR3 has 15 residues. Germline values: CDR1 MNHEY, CDR2 SVGEGT. The V and J ends lost 8 bases and 4 bases respectively, with 18 bases between them. Here the CDR3 reads CASGLRGARGNTIYF. DNA for the CDR3: TGTGCCAGCGGTTTACGGGGGGCGAGAGGAAACACCATATATTTT.

The chain employs TRBV11-2 and TRBJ2-7, with 9 bases lining up with TRBD2. In germline, CDR1 is SGHAT, CDR2 FQNNGV. The CDR3 runs 15 residues. V lost 2 bases and J lost 3; bases outside the gene matches: 5. This CDR3 reads CASSLLAGEVYEQYF. The CDR3 nucleotides are TGTGCCAGCAGCTTATTAGCGGGAGAGGTCTACGAGCAGTACTTC.

The chain is built from TRBV6-1 and TRBJ1-5; perhaps TRBD1 as D (5 bases). From germline, CDR1 is MNHNS and CDR2 SASEGT. V lost 2 bases, J lost 0 bases, and 11 bases lay in between. The CDR3 extends over 16 amino acids. The CDR3 loop reads CASSEQGRSSNQPQHF. CDR3 DNA: TGTGCCAGCAGTGAACAGGGACGGTCTAGCAATCAGCCCCAGCATTTT.